Shown below are 27 T cell receptor beta chains from a single sample sequenced in a study of blood T cells in healthy people across ages. For the second PCR, which ran for roughly 6 to 12 cycles, a sample-barcoded 5' primer and a J-beta primer mix were used. MiXCR, applied by TCRdb to the 5' RACE reads, yields one record per CDR3 protein. Among about 1.7 million distinct CDR3 sequences listed, roughly 27% were seen once. The sequenced material came from blood. These receptors all stem from a young woman in good health.

This clonotype appeared a few times. The V and J genes are TRBV7-6 and TRBJ2-2, with 7 bases aligning to TRBD2. Losses at the gene ends were 7 bases for V and 6 bases for J; bases not matched to a gene: 11. The CDR3 sequence is 15 residues long. Germline V gene sequence: CDR1 SGHVS, CDR2 FNYEAQ. The chain's CDR3 is CASKGPLAESGELFF. CDR3 sequence (DNA): TGTGCCAGCAAGGGTCCCCTAGCGGAGTCCGGGGAGCTGTTTTTT.

This chain links TRBV5-1 with TRBJ2-7; 11 bases match TRBD2. With V trimmed by 0 bases and J by 4 bases, 3 bases remained unmatched. CDR3 length: 15 residues. Germline CDR1 is SGHRS and CDR2 is YFSETQ. As DNA, the CDR3 is TGCGCCAGCAGCTTGGCAGGACTAGCGGGTTACGAGCAGTACTTC. Translation: CASSLAGLAGYEQYF.

This clonotype was counted at least ten times. This sequence joins TRBV24-1 and TRBJ2-5; D remains unclear. CDR3 length: 11 amino acids. Per the germline V gene, CDR1 is KGHDR and CDR2 is SFDVKD. V was cut by 2 bases and J by 4 bases, with 1 base left in between. CDR3 protein: CATSDSETQYF. The CDR3 DNA sequence: TGTGCCACCAGTGATTCAGAGACCCAGTACTTC.

V usage is TRBV18 and J usage is TRBJ2-3, with 11 nucleotides matching TRBD2. The length of the CDR3 is 14 residues. Per the germline V gene, CDR1 is KGHSH and CDR2 is LQKENI. The trim removed 11 bases at V and 2 bases at J, leaving 6 bases unmatched. As DNA, the CDR3 is TGTGCCGGTACTAGCGGGAGAGACACAGATACGCAGTATTTT. It codes for CAGTSGRDTDTQYF.

CDR3 sequence: CASSESSHQPQHF. The CDR3 region has the DNA TGCGCCAGCAGTGAGTCTTCTCATCAGCCCCAGCATTTT. The chain has TRBV10-2 and TRBJ1-5; D gene ambiguous. The CDR3 spans 13 residues. CDR1 is WSHSY, CDR2 SAAADI, per germline. V was shortened by 0 bases and J by 5 bases, with 5 bases between the two germline ends.

This clonotype has more than one count but fewer than ten. The chain has TRBV20-1 and TRBJ2-7, with 9 bases aligning to TRBD1. The junction had 8 bases not matched to a gene; V was cut back by 4 bases and J by 1 base. This CDR3 is built from 15 residues. Germline V lookup: CDR1 DFQATT, CDR2 SNEGSKA (reference sequence). The CDR3 bases are TGCAGTGCTAACAACCGGGACAGGGCTTCCTACGAGCAGTACTTC. The encoded protein is CSANNRDRASYEQYF.

This clonotype was seen more than once but under ten times. This chain uses TRBV5-5 with TRBJ2-5; D is undetermined. From germline, CDR1 is SGHKS and CDR2 YYEKEE (reference sequence). Trimming removed 9 bases at V and 7 bases at J, with 19 bases between. The CDR3 consists of 13 residues. The CDR3 DNA reads as TGTGCCAACAATCTACTCGGACGGCGGACCCAGTACTTC. This codes for CANNLLGRRTQYF.

This clonotype has a single count. This clone may be a read error of a much larger clone one base away. V gene TRBV7-9 combines with J gene TRBJ2-7; no clear D gene. In germline, CDR1 is SEHNR, CDR2 FQNEAQ (reference sequence). This CDR3 region has 14 residues. CDR3: CASSLEPKVYGQYF. The CDR3 DNA sequence: TGTGCCAGCAGCTTAGAACCGAAGGTCTACGGGCAGTACTTC.

The rearrangement links TRBV5-1 to TRBJ2-7, with 7 bases fitting TRBD2. Germline values: CDR1 SGHRS, CDR2 YFSETQ. The CDR3 length is 15 residues. The ends lost 5 bases at V and 4 bases at J; junction bases unmatched: 12. The CDR3, as DNA: TGCGCCAGCAGAAAGGACGCGGGAGAGGTTTACGAGCAGTACTTC. It translates to CASRKDAGEVYEQYF.

The chain joins TRBV5-1 to TRBJ1-1; the D is unclear. V lost 4 bases to trimming and J lost 0 bases, with 13 bases between them. CDR3 length equals 15 residues. The germline V gene encodes CDR1 SGHRS and CDR2 YFSETQ. The chain's CDR3 is CASSPGLRMNTEAFF. The CDR3 DNA is TGCGCCAGCAGCCCCGGCTTACGCATGAACACTGAAGCTTTCTTT.

As regards this clonotype: Sequence at one end of the junction differs from germline and may be a read error. The rearrangement uses TRBV20-1 and TRBJ2-7; 11 nucleotides agree with TRBD1. The CDR3 loop spans 14 amino acids. From germline, CDR1 is DFQATT and CDR2 SNEGSKA (reference sequence). The CDR3 spells CGAGQGAPSYEQYF. The CDR3 DNA follows: TGCGGTGCTGGACAGGGGGCCCCCTCCTACGAGCAGTACTTC.

This clonotype was recorded a few times. This CDR3 reads CASSHRERNEKLFF. In DNA, the CDR3 is TGTGCCAGCAGCCACAGGGAAAGGAATGAAAAACTGTTTTTT. V usage is TRBV3-1 and J usage is TRBJ1-4; D is possibly TRBD1 (5 bases). Germline V gives CDR1 LGHDT, CDR2 YNNKEL (reference sequence). The CDR3 spans 14 residues. The V and J ends lost 3 bases and 5 bases respectively, with 10 bases between them.

This clonotype has a handful of counts. The chain recombines TRBV6-5 with TRBJ2-7; D possibly matches TRBD1 or TRBD2 (6 bases each). V dropped 3 bases and J dropped 5 bases, with 23 bases sitting between them. The CDR3 contains 17 residues. CDR1 MNHEY and CDR2 SVGAGI come from the germline V gene. Here the CDR3 DNA reads TGTGCCAGCAGTTATGCGGGGATCGGGTACAGGGATGACGAGCAGTACTTC. This encodes CASSYAGIGYRDDEQYF.

The chain combines TRBV12-3 or TRBV12-4 with TRBJ1-2, with D maybe TRBD1 (5 bases). This CDR3 comprises 15 residues. V lost 3 bases, J lost 0 bases, and 11 bases lay in between. The CDR3 region is CASSFDSVANYGYTF. The CDR3 DNA follows: TGTGCCAGCAGTTTTGACAGCGTAGCTAACTATGGCTACACCTTC.

This clonotype was seen many times. This chain uses TRBV7-2 with TRBJ2-7, with TRBD1 identical over 9 bases. The closer fit of TRBJ2-4 to the DNA end suggests the J call may be wrong. This CDR3 has 13 amino acids. CDR1 and CDR2 from the germline V gene are SGHTA and FQGNSA. DNA for the CDR3: TGTGCCAGCAGCTCCCGGGACAGGGCCATTCAGTACTTC. This sequence encodes CASSSRDRAIQYF.

This clonotype was observed many times. This sequence joins TRBV5-1 and TRBJ2-7; 8 nucleotides match TRBD1. Germline V lookup: CDR1 SGHRS, CDR2 YFSETQ. The length of the CDR3 is 16 residues. V lost 0 bases and J lost 6; bases outside the gene matches: 11. CDR3 in amino acids: CASSLADGQGSLEQYF. CDR3 nucleotides: TGCGCCAGCAGCTTGGCCGATGGACAGGGCTCCCTCGAGCAGTACTTC.

V and J are TRBV12-3 or TRBV12-4 and TRBJ1-5; tentatively, D is TRBD1 (5 bases). The CDR3 loop spans 14 amino acids. V shed 3 bases and J shed 8 bases, with 14 bases lying between them. This chain's CDR3 is CASSFGVRGEPQHF. CDR3 DNA: TGTGCCAGCAGTTTTGGGGTAAGGGGTGAGCCCCAGCATTTT.

Only one count was recorded for this clonotype. One junction end disagrees with the germline gene, perhaps due to a read error. The chain couples TRBV6-6 to TRBJ2-5; the D call may be TRBD1 or TRBD2 (5 bases each). The CDR3 covers 13 residues. Germline loops: CDR1 MNHNY, CDR2 SVGAGI (reference sequence). The CDR3 DNA follows: TGTACCAGCAGGTCGGGACACCAAGAGACCCAGTACTTC. Protein: CTSRSGHQETQYF.

This clonotype has at least ten counts. J is TRBJ1-5 and V is TRBV5-1, with D possibly being TRBD1 (6 bases). Germline CDR1 is SGHRS and CDR2 is YFSETQ. The CDR3 is made up of 14 amino acids. Trimming pared 0 bases from V and 5 bases from J, leaving 9 bases between. CDR3 coding DNA: TGCGCCAGCAGCTTGGGGGCAGGGGATCAGCCCCAGCATTTT. Translating it yields CASSLGAGDQPQHF.

The J gene is TRBJ2-5, the V gene TRBV2; a possible D gene is TRBD2 (5 bases). The V gene's germline CDR1 is SNHLY and CDR2 FYNNEI. V lost 3 bases and J lost 5, with 13 bases in between. The CDR3 loop spans 14 amino acids. The CDR3 reads CASSEPSRTETQYF. In DNA form, the CDR3 reads TGTGCCAGCAGTGAGCCTAGCAGGACGGAGACCCAGTACTTC.

The chain carries TRBV7-9 and TRBJ2-1; D is ambiguous. CDR1 SEHNR and CDR2 FQNEAQ come from the germline V gene (reference sequence). Trimming removed 5 bases from V and 5 bases from J, with 16 bases in between. This CDR3 is 15 amino acids long. The chain's CDR3 is CASSLVGELDNEQFF. In DNA, the CDR3 is TGTGCCAGCAGCCTTGTCGGAGAGTTGGACAATGAGCAGTTCTTC.

Turning to this clonotype: A read error may explain this, as a much larger clone is one base away. The J gene is TRBJ2-6, the V gene TRBV7-8; no reliable D call. Germline V CDR1 and CDR2: SGHVS, FQNEAQ. The CDR3 is made up of 15 amino acids. The CDR3 bases are TGTGCCAGCAGCTTAATGTTCTCTGGGACCAACGTCCTGACTTTC. It yields the protein CASSLMFSGTNVLTF.

V gene TRBV7-9 combines with J gene TRBJ1-4, with 10 bases matching TRBD1. The CDR3 is made up of 18 amino acids. J lost 5 bases, V lost 5 bases, and 14 bases had no gene match. The germline gives CDR1 SEHNR, CDR2 FQNEAQ (reference sequence). CDR3 sequence: CASSPTNLPGQGNEKLFF. For the CDR3, the DNA is TGTGCCAGCAGCCCCACCAATCTCCCGGGACAGGGGAATGAAAAACTGTTTTTT.

The rearrangement joins TRBV20-1 to TRBJ2-1, with 9 positions matching TRBD2. This CDR3 contains 16 residues. Germline V lookup: CDR1 DFQATT, CDR2 SNEGSKA (reference sequence). V lost 3 bases and J lost 6; bases outside the gene matches: 12. The CDR3 DNA reads as TGCAGTGCTAGGGGTAGCGGGAGACCGGTAGCCAATGAGCAGTTCTTC. This translates into CSARGSGRPVANEQFF.

This chain joins TRBV10-3 and TRBJ2-5; tentatively, D is TRBD1 (6 bases). Germline CDR1 reads ENHRY; CDR2 reads SYGVKD. The CDR3 spans 16 residues. Trimming removed 4 bases at V and 11 bases at J, with 26 bases between. This CDR3 is CAISGDNLGSYNEQYF. The CDR3 region has the DNA TGTGCCATCAGTGGGGACAACTTAGGCTCCTACAATGAGCAGTACTTC.

In its sample, this clonotype was seen a few times. The chain uses TRBV27 and TRBJ2-1, with TRBD2 matching 7 bases. V dropped 4 bases and J dropped 1; count of bases not matched to a gene: 10. The CDR3 length is 17 residues. From germline, CDR1 is MNHEY and CDR2 SMNVEV (reference sequence). For the CDR3, the DNA is TGTGCCAGCAGTTCTCCCTTTTCTAGCGGATCCTACAATGAGCAGTTCTTC. It is translated as CASSSPFSSGSYNEQFF.

J is TRBJ2-2 and V is TRBV29-1; 15 nucleotides match TRBD2. Germline V gene sequence: CDR1 SQVTM, CDR2 ANQGSEA. CDR3 length: 17 amino acids. V gave up 6 bases and J gave up 2 bases; unmatched junction bases: 7. CDR3 in amino acids: CSVAGTSGRLNTGELFF. The DNA for the CDR3 is TGCAGCGTCGCCGGGACTAGCGGGAGGCTCAACACCGGGGAGCTGTTTTTT.